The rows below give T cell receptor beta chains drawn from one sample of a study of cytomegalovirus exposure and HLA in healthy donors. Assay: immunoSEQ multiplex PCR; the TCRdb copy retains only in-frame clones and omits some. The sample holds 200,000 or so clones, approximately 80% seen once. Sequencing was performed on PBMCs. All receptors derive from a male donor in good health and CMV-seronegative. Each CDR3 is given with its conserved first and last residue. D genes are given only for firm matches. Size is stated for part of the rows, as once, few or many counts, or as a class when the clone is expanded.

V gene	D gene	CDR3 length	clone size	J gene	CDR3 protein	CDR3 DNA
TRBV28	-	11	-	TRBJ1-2	CASSGGLGYTF	TGTGCCAGCAGTGGCGGACTTGGCTACACCTTC
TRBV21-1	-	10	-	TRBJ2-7	CASRAGVQYF	TGTGCCAGCAGGGCCGGGGTGCAGTACTTC
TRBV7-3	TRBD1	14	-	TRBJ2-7	CSSSISGTGRKQYF	TGTTCCAGCTCAATTTCCGGGACAGGGAGGAAGCAGTACTTC
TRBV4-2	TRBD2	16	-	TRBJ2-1	CASSQDSSGSGNEQFF	TGTGCCAGCAGCCAAGATTCTAGCGGGAGCGGCAATGAGCAGTTCTTC
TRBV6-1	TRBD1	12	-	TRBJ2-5	CASSDPLDRADF	TGTGCCAGCAGTGACCCCTTGGACAGGGCGGACTTC
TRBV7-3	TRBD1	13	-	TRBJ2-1	CASSQQGAGEQFF	TGTGCCAGCAGTCAACAGGGGGCTGGTGAGCAGTTCTTC
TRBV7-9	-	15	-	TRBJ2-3	CASSLGRVSTDTQYF	TGTGCCAGCAGCTTAGGCCGGGTGAGCACAGATACGCAGTATTTT
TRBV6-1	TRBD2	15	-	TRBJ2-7	CASSALAGGRGEQYF	TGTGCCAGCAGTGCTTTAGCGGGAGGGCGAGGCGAGCAGTACTTC
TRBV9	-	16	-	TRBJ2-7	CASSRAGGTFSYEQYF	TGTGCCAGCAGCCGAGCGGGCGGAACATTCTCCTACGAGCAGTACTTC
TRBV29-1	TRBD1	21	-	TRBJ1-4	CSPDHLGFGDRGQVFDEKLFF	TGCAGCCCCGATCACTTGGGATTTGGGGACAGGGGGCAAGTTTTTGATGAAAAACTGTTTTTT
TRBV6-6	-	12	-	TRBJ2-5	CASSQGGETQYF	TGTGCCAGCAGTCAGGGTGGAGAGACCCAGTACTTC
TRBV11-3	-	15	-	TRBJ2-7	CASSTSAGPSYEQYF	TGTGCCAGCAGCACCTCGGCGGGACCAAGCTACGAGCAGTACTTC
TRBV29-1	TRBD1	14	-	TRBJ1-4	CSVGPGTAGEKLFF	TGCAGCGTTGGACCCGGGACAGCGGGTGAAAAACTGTTTTTT
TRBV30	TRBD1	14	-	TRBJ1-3	CAYDRGRTGNTIYF	TGTGCCTACGACAGGGGTCGGACTGGAAACACCATATATTTT
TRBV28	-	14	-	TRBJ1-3	CASTLAGAGNTIYF	TGTGCCAGCACCCTGGCAGGGGCTGGAAACACCATATATTTT
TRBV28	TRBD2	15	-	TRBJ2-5	CASSPRLAGGETQYF	TGTGCCAGCAGTCCCCGACTAGCGGGAGGGGAGACCCAGTACTTC
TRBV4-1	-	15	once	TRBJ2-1	CASSQGELALSEQFF	TGCGCCAGCAGCCAAGGTGAGCTAGCTCTGAGTGAGCAGTTCTTC
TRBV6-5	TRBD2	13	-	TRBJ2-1	CASSGEGRDEQFF	TGTGCCAGCAGTGGGGAAGGGAGGGATGAGCAGTTCTTC
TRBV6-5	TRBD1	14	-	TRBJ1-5	CASRGQGAGQPQHF	TGTGCCAGCCGCGGACAGGGGGCTGGTCAGCCCCAGCATTTT
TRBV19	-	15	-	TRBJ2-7	CASSKTDGGVCEQYF	TGTGCCAGTAGTAAAACGGACGGAGGGGTTTGCGAGCAGTACTTC
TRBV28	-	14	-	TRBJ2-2	CASRGGVGTGELFF	TGTGCCAGCAGAGGGGGAGTAGGGACCGGGGAGCTGTTTTTT
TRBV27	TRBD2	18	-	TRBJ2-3	CASSLGPSGRGSTDTQYF	TGTGCCAGCAGTTTAGGCCCTAGCGGGAGGGGAAGCACAGATACGCAGTATTTT